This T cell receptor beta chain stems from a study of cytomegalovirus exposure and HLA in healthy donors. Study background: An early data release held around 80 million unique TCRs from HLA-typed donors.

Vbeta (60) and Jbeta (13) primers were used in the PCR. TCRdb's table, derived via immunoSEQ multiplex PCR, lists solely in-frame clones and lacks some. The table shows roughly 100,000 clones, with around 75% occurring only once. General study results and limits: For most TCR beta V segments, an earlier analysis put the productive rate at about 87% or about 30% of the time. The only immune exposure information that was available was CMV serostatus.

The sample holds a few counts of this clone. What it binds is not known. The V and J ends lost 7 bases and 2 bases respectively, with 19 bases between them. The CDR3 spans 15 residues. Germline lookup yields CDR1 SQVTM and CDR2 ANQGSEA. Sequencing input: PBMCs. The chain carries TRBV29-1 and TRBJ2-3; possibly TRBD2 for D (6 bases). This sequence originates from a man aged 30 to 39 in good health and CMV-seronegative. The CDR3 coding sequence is TGCAGCGGGCAGGAGGGGACTCACCTCACAGATACGCAGTATTTT. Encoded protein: CSGQEGTHLTDTQYF.